Listed below are T cell receptor beta chains from one sample, sequenced in a study of cytomegalovirus exposure and HLA in healthy donors. Sequencing used immunoSEQ multiplex PCR; TCRdb keeps in-frame clones, though not all of them. Of some 110,000 clones listed, roughly 70% are singletons. Sequencing was carried out using PBMCs. All receptors come from a woman in her fifties or sixties in good health and CMV-seropositive. CDR3s include the opening cysteine and the closing phenylalanine or tryptophan. Fields, in order: clone size, J gene, D gene, V gene, CDR3 protein, CDR3 DNA. A D gene is named only where the DNA matches it firmly. Part of the rows lack a size; the others show once, few, many or a class for expanded clones.

abundance: few; j_gene: TRBJ1-5; d_gene: TRBD1; v_gene: TRBV6-5; CDR3aa: CASSYSGRGDHQPQHF; CDR3nt: TGTGCCAGCAGTTATTCAGGCAGGGGGGATCATCAGCCCCAGCATTTT
abundance: .; j_gene: TRBJ2-5; d_gene: TRBD1; v_gene: TRBV2; CDR3aa: CASRKGARETQYF; CDR3nt: TGTGCCAGCAGAAAGGGGGCAAGGGAGACCCAGTACTTC
abundance: .; j_gene: TRBJ1-5; d_gene: .; v_gene: TRBV28; CDR3aa: CASSQTGNNQPQHF; CDR3nt: TGTGCCAGCAGTCAAACAGGGAACAATCAGCCCCAGCATTTT
abundance: .; j_gene: TRBJ2-1; d_gene: TRBD1; v_gene: TRBV7-2; CDR3aa: CASSLGTGTYNEQFF; CDR3nt: TGTGCCAGCAGCTTGGGGACAGGGACATACAATGAGCAGTTCTTC
abundance: .; j_gene: TRBJ1-5; d_gene: .; v_gene: TRBV30; CDR3aa: CAWGGPGNQPQHF; CDR3nt: TGTGCCTGGGGAGGACCGGGGAATCAGCCCCAGCATTTT
abundance: .; j_gene: TRBJ1-3; d_gene: .; v_gene: TRBV2; CDR3aa: CASSAGNTGNTIYF; CDR3nt: TGTGCCAGCAGTGCAGGGAATACTGGAAACACCATATATTTT
abundance: once; j_gene: TRBJ2-1; d_gene: .; v_gene: TRBV4-1; CDR3aa: CASSPGVYNEQFF; CDR3nt: TGCGCCAGCAGCCCGGGAGTATACAATGAGCAGTTCTTC
abundance: .; j_gene: TRBJ1-1; d_gene: TRBD1; v_gene: TRBV5-1; CDR3aa: CASSWDRAGTEAFF; CDR3nt: TGCGCCAGCAGCTGGGACAGGGCGGGTACTGAAGCTTTCTTT
abundance: .; j_gene: TRBJ1-1; d_gene: .; v_gene: TRBV5-1; CDR3aa: CASREEGSHTEAFF; CDR3nt: TGCGCCAGCAGGGAGGAGGGGAGTCACACTGAAGCTTTCTTT
abundance: .; j_gene: TRBJ2-7; d_gene: .; v_gene: TRBV5-6; CDR3aa: CASSFWVLREEGKQYF; CDR3nt: TGTGCCAGCAGCTTTTGGGTCCTCAGGGAGGAGGGGAAGCAGTACTTC
abundance: once; j_gene: TRBJ1-1; d_gene: TRBD1; v_gene: TRBV11-2; CDR3aa: CASSETGLLGGTEAFF; CDR3nt: TGTGCCAGCAGCGAGACAGGGTTGTTAGGTGGCACTGAAGCTTTCTTT
abundance: once; j_gene: TRBJ2-5; d_gene: TRBD2; v_gene: TRBV7-2; CDR3aa: CASSLVGGAGVETQYF; CDR3nt: TGTGCCAGCAGCTTAGTGGGAGGGGCCGGCGTAGAGACTCAGTACTTC
abundance: once; j_gene: TRBJ1-1; d_gene: TRBD1; v_gene: TRBV4-3; CDR3aa: CASSQDTGRGRNTEAFF; CDR3nt: TGCGCCAGCAGCCAAGATACCGGCAGGGGGCGGAACACTGAAGCTTTCTTT
abundance: .; j_gene: TRBJ2-7; d_gene: TRBD1; v_gene: TRBV29-1; CDR3aa: CSVRAGTAALEQYF; CDR3nt: TGCAGCGTGCGGGCAGGGACAGCGGCTTTGGAGCAGTACTTC
abundance: .; j_gene: TRBJ2-3; d_gene: TRBD1; v_gene: TRBV19; CDR3aa: CASSMGQGASDTQYF; CDR3nt: TGTGCCAGTAGTATGGGACAGGGGGCGTCAGATACGCAGTATTTT
abundance: .; j_gene: TRBJ1-1; d_gene: .; v_gene: TRBV6-6; CDR3aa: CASKRAMNTEAFF; CDR3nt: TGTGCCAGCAAGAGGGCCATGAACACTGAAGCTTTCTTT
abundance: .; j_gene: TRBJ2-1; d_gene: TRBD2; v_gene: TRBV11-1; CDR3aa: CASSLGTSGFNEQFF; CDR3nt: TGTGCCAGCAGCTTAGGGACTAGCGGGTTCAATGAGCAGTTCTTC
abundance: .; j_gene: TRBJ1-1; d_gene: .; v_gene: TRBV11-2; CDR3aa: CASSLGGGGNTEAFF; CDR3nt: TGTGCCAGCAGCTTAGGGGGAGGGGGGAACACTGAAGCTTTCTTT
abundance: .; j_gene: TRBJ2-2; d_gene: .; v_gene: TRBV6-5; CDR3aa: CASSYGRTGELFF; CDR3nt: TGTGCCAGCAGTTACGGGAGAACCGGGGAGCTGTTTTTT
abundance: .; j_gene: TRBJ2-2; d_gene: .; v_gene: TRBV7-9; CDR3aa: CASRTDIWGDDIAGELFF; CDR3nt: TGTGCCAGCAGGACGGATATATGGGGAGACGATATTGCCGGGGAGCTGTTTTTT
abundance: .; j_gene: TRBJ2-7; d_gene: TRBD1; v_gene: TRBV15; CDR3aa: CATSRSRDSAYEQYF; CDR3nt: TGTGCCACCAGCAGATCACGGGACAGTGCCTACGAGCAGTACTTC
abundance: .; j_gene: TRBJ1-5; d_gene: .; v_gene: TRBV6-1; CDR3aa: CASSGAGAGGNQPQHF; CDR3nt: TGTGCCAGCAGTGGGGCCGGGGCAGGGGGCAATCAGCCCCAGCATTTT
abundance: .; j_gene: TRBJ2-7; d_gene: TRBD1; v_gene: TRBV2; CDR3aa: CASSVSGTDLYEQYF; CDR3nt: TGTGCCAGCAGTGTATCCGGGACAGATCTCTACGAGCAGTACTTC
abundance: once; j_gene: TRBJ1-5; d_gene: .; v_gene: TRBV6-1; CDR3aa: CASIRDISSNQPQHF; CDR3nt: TGTGCCAGTATACGGGACATCTCGTCCAATCAGCCCCAGCATTTT
abundance: .; j_gene: TRBJ1-6; d_gene: .; v_gene: TRBV30; CDR3aa: CAWSVRTANSPLHF; CDR3nt: TGTGCCTGGAGTGTACGTACAGCTAATTCACCCCTCCACTTT
abundance: .; j_gene: TRBJ2-3; d_gene: TRBD2; v_gene: TRBV7-9; CDR3aa: CASSPIDLAGVTDTQYF; CDR3nt: TGTGCCAGCAGCCCTATAGATCTAGCGGGAGTGACAGATACGCAGTATTTT
abundance: few; j_gene: TRBJ2-7; d_gene: TRBD1; v_gene: TRBV19; CDR3aa: CASSGQGYEQYF; CDR3nt: TGTGCCAGTAGTGGACAGGGCTACGAGCAGTACTTC
abundance: .; j_gene: TRBJ1-1; d_gene: .; v_gene: TRBV7-2; CDR3aa: CASSPHMNTEAFF; CDR3nt: TGTGCCAGCAGCCCCCACATGAACACTGAAGCTTTCTTT
abundance: few; j_gene: TRBJ1-5; d_gene: .; v_gene: TRBV5-1; CDR3aa: CASSFFSGASQPQHF; CDR3nt: TGCGCCAGCAGCTTTTTCTCAGGGGCGAGCCAGCCCCAGCATTTT
abundance: .; j_gene: TRBJ2-7; d_gene: TRBD2; v_gene: TRBV4-3; CDR3aa: CASSQIAGARGEQYF; CDR3nt: TGCGCCAGCAGCCAAATAGCGGGGGCTCGAGGAGAGCAGTACTTC
abundance: .; j_gene: TRBJ2-7; d_gene: .; v_gene: TRBV9; CDR3aa: CASSVAQGPYEQYF; CDR3nt: TGTGCCAGCAGCGTAGCGCAGGGCCCCTACGAGCAGTACTTC
abundance: few; j_gene: TRBJ1-1; d_gene: TRBD1; v_gene: TRBV19; CDR3aa: CASRPFTGEGDEAFF; CDR3nt: TGTGCCAGTAGGCCTTTTACAGGGGAAGGAGATGAAGCTTTCTTT
abundance: .; j_gene: TRBJ1-5; d_gene: .; v_gene: TRBV19; CDR3aa: CASRTAINSNQPQHF; CDR3nt: TGTGCCAGTAGAACAGCAATAAATAGCAATCAGCCCCAGCATTTT
abundance: .; j_gene: TRBJ1-2; d_gene: .; v_gene: TRBV12-5; CDR3aa: CASGVRPTYGYTF; CDR3nt: TGTGCTAGTGGTGTCAGGCCCACCTATGGCTACACCTTC
abundance: .; j_gene: TRBJ1-1; d_gene: .; v_gene: TRBV18; CDR3aa: CASSFSRDTEAFF; CDR3nt: TGTGCCAGCTCATTCTCCAGGGACACTGAAGCTTTCTTT
abundance: .; j_gene: TRBJ2-5; d_gene: .; v_gene: TRBV10-3; CDR3aa: CAISGEVETQYF; CDR3nt: TGTGCCATCAGTGGGGAGGTGGAGACCCAGTACTTC
abundance: .; j_gene: TRBJ1-3; d_gene: TRBD1; v_gene: TRBV7-2; CDR3aa: CASSLTGGPGNTIYF; CDR3nt: TGTGCCAGCAGCTTGACAGGGGGCCCTGGAAACACCATATATTTT
abundance: .; j_gene: TRBJ2-7; d_gene: .; v_gene: TRBV29-1; CDR3aa: CSVHVDWYEQYF; CDR3nt: TGCAGCGTTCACGTCGACTGGTACGAGCAGTACTTC
abundance: .; j_gene: TRBJ1-6; d_gene: .; v_gene: TRBV5-4; CDR3aa: CATGSSYNSPLHF; CDR3nt: TGTGCCACCGGGAGCTCCTATAATTCACCCCTCCACTTT
abundance: few; j_gene: TRBJ1-1; d_gene: .; v_gene: TRBV25-1; CDR3aa: CASSESAWVGAEAFF; CDR3nt: TGTGCCAGCAGTGAATCCGCGTGGGTGGGCGCTGAAGCTTTCTTT